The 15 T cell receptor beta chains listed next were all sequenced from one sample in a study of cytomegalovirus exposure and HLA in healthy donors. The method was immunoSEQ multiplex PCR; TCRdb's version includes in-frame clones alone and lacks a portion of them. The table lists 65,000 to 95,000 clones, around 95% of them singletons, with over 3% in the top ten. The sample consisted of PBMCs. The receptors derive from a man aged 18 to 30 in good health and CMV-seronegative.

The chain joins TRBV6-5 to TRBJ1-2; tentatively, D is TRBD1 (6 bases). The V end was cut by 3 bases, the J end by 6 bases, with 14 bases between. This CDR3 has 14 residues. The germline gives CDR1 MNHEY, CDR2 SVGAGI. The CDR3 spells CASSYAGGPNGYTF. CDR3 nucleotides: TGTGCCAGCAGTTATGCGGGGGGGCCCAATGGCTACACCTTC.

CDR3 region: CASSSYATNEKLFF. The CDR3 DNA follows: TGTGCCAGCAGCAGTTATGCAACTAATGAAAAACTGTTTTTT. The V and J genes are TRBV2 and TRBJ1-4; D ambiguous. The V end was cut by 6 bases, the J end by 0 bases, with 8 bases between. This CDR3 comprises 14 residues. Germline loops: CDR1 SNHLY, CDR2 FYNNEI. The full variable domain, with the rest looked up from reference TRBV2 and TRBJ1-4, is EPEVTQTPSHQVTQMGQEVILRCVPISNHLYFYWYRQILGQKVEFLVSFYNNEISEKSEIFDDQFSVERPDGSNFTLKIRSTKLEDSAMYFCASSSYATNEKLFFGSGTQLSVL.

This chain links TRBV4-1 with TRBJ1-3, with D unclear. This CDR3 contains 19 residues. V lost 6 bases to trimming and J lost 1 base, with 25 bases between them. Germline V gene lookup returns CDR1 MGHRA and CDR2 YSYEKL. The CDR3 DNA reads TGCGCCAGCAGTCCCTTTTTGGGCCGGGGAATTACGTCTGGAAACACCATATATTTT. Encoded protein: CASSPFLGRGITSGNTIYF.

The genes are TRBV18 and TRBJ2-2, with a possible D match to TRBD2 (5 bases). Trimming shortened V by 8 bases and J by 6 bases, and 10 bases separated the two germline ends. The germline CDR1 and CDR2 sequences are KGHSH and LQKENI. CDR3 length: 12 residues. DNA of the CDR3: TGTGCCAGCATTAGGAGGCCCGGGGAGCTGTTTTTT. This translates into CASIRRPGELFF.

The CDR3 loop reads CASSSGGTGELFF. Here the CDR3 DNA reads TGTGCCAGCAGCTCCGGAGGCACCGGGGAGCTGTTTTTT. The chain is built from TRBV7-3 and TRBJ2-2; D may be TRBD2 (5 bases). There are 13 residues in the CDR3. CDR1 SGHTA and CDR2 FQGTGA come from the germline V gene. V was shortened by 4 bases and J by 4 bases, with 7 bases between the two germline ends.

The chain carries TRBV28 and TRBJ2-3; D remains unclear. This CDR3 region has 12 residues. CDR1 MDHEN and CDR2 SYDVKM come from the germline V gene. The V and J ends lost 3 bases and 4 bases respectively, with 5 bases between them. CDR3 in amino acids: CASSFNSDTQYF. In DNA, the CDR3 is TGTGCCAGCAGTTTCAATTCAGATACGCAGTATTTT. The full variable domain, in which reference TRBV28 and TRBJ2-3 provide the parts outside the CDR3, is DVKVTQSSRYLVKRTGEKVFLECVQDMDHENMFWYRQDPGLGLRLIYFSYDVKMKEKGDIPEGYSVSREKKERFSLILESASTNQTSMYLCASSFNSDTQYFGPGTRLTVL.

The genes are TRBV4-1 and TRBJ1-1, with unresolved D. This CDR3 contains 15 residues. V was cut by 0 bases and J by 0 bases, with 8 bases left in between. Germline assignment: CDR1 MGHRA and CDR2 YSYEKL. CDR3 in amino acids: CASSQERVLNTEAFF. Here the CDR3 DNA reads TGCGCCAGCAGCCAAGAGAGGGTTTTGAACACTGAAGCTTTCTTT.

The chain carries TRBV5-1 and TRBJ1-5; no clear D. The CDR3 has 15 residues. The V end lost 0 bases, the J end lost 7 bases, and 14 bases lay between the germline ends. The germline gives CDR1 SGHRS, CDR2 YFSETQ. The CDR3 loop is CASSLAGLGEQPQHF. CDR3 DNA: TGCGCCAGCAGCTTGGCGGGTCTCGGAGAGCAGCCCCAGCATTTT. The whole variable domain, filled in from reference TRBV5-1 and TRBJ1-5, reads KAGVTQTPRYLIKTRGQQVTLSCSPISGHRSVSWYQQTPGQGLQFLFEYFSETQRNKGNFPGRFSGRQFSNSRSEMNVSTLELGDSALYLCASSLAGLGEQPQHFGDGTRLSIL.

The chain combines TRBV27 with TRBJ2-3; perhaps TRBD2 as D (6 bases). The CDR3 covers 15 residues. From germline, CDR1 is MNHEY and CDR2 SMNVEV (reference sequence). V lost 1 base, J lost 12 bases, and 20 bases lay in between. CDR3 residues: CASSLLVGGKDSQYF. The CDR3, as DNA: TGTGCCAGCAGTTTATTGGTCGGGGGTAAAGATTCACAGTATTTT.

CDR3 region: CAILQGTGELFF. CDR3 bases: TGTGCCATATTACAGGGGACCGGGGAGCTGTTTTTT. The J gene is TRBJ2-2, the V gene TRBV7-8, with 7 bases fitting TRBD1. The CDR3 length is 12 residues. Germline loops: CDR1 SGHVS, CDR2 FQNEAQ. The J segment lost 5 bases and the V segment lost 10 bases, leaving 4 bases of the junction unmatched.

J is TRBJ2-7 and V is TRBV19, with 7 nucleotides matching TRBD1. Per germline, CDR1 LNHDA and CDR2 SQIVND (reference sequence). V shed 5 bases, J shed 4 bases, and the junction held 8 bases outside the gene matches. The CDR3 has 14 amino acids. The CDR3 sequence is CASSFRDRTYEQYF. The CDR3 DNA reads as TGTGCCAGTAGTTTCCGGGACAGAACATACGAGCAGTACTTC.

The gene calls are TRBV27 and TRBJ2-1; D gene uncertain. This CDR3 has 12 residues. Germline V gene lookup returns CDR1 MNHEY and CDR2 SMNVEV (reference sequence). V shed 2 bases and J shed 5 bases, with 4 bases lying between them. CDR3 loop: CASSLTDNEQFF. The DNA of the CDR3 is TGTGCCAGCAGTTTAACGGACAATGAGCAGTTCTTC.

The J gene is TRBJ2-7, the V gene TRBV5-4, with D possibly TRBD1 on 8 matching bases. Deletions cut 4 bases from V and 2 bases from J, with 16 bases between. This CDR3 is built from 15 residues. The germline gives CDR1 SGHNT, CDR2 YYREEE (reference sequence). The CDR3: CASSATGGGTYEQYF. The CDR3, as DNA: TGTGCCAGCAGCGCAACAGGGGGGGGAACCTACGAGCAGTACTTC.

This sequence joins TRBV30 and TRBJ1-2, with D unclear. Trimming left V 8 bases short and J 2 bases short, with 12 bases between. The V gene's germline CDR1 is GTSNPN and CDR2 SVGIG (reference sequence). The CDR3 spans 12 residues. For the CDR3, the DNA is TGTGCCCGGGATGGACGGAACTATGGCTACACCTTC. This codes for CARDGRNYGYTF.

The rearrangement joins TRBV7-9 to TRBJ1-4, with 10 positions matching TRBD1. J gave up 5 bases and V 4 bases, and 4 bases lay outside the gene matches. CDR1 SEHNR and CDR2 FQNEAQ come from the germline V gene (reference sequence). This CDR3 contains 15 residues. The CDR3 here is CASSWSGQGNEKLFF. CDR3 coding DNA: TGTGCCAGCAGCTGGTCGGGACAGGGGAATGAAAAACTGTTTTTT.